Shown below are 21 T cell receptor beta chains from a single sample sequenced in a study of shared clonotypes between healthy human individuals. Generated by immunoSEQ multiplex PCR, the TCRdb table keeps only in-frame clones and is missing some. Of 2,500,000 or so clones in the sample, 90% to 95% were seen once. The sequenced sample was naive CD4+ T cells from PBMCs. Subset noted: CD45RA+ positively selected. All receptors derive from a man aged 18 to 35 in good health. Some clones in this sample may be carry-over from other donors' samples.

The rearrangement joins TRBV6-5 to TRBJ2-2, with D possibly being TRBD1 (5 bases). The V gene lost 3 bases and the J gene lost 1 base, with 9 bases spanning the gap. The CDR3 spans 15 residues. From germline, CDR1 is MNHEY and CDR2 SVGAGI. Here the CDR3 reads CASSYWGRNTGELFF. The DNA for the CDR3 is TGTGCCAGCAGTTATTGGGGCCGGAACACCGGGGAGCTGTTTTTT.

The V and J genes are TRBV9 and TRBJ2-3; no definite D call. The CDR3 covers 15 residues. The germline gives CDR1 SGDLS, CDR2 YYNGEE. V was shortened by 4 bases and J by 1 base, with 13 bases between the two germline ends. This CDR3 is CASSSSGGRTDTQYF. DNA for the CDR3: TGTGCCAGCAGCTCCTCCGGCGGACGCACAGATACGCAGTATTTT.

Details on this clone: Different DNA sequences within this sample yield the same CDR3. The V call is TRBV27, the J call TRBJ1-1; D is perhaps TRBD1 (5 bases). The germline V gene has CDR1 MNHEY and CDR2 SMNVEV (reference sequence). CDR3 size: 13 residues. The V end was cut by 5 bases, the J end by 4 bases, with 11 bases between. Here the CDR3 DNA reads TGTGCCAGCAGTCCCCTCGGGGGCACTGAAGCTTTCTTT. This translates into CASSPLGGTEAFF.

The J gene is TRBJ2-3, the V gene TRBV9; perhaps TRBD2 as D (5 bases). V lost 3 bases, J lost 2 bases, and 13 bases lay in between. This CDR3 has 15 amino acids. Germline V lookup: CDR1 SGDLS, CDR2 YYNGEE. CDR3 loop: CASSDRTGNTDTQYF. For the CDR3, the DNA is TGTGCCAGCAGCGACCGGACGGGAAACACAGATACGCAGTATTTT.

This sequence joins TRBV2 and TRBJ1-2; TRBD1 aligns across 7 bases. This CDR3 has 13 residues. From germline, CDR1 is SNHLY and CDR2 FYNNEI. V gave up 6 bases and J gave up 2 bases; unmatched junction bases: 3. Written as DNA, the CDR3 is TGTGCCAGCAGCGTGACAGGGAACTATGGCTACACCTTC. It encodes CASSVTGNYGYTF. The whole variable domain, remainder taken from reference TRBV2 and TRBJ1-2, is EPEVTQTPSHQVTQMGQEVILRCVPISNHLYFYWYRQILGQKVEFLVSFYNNEISEKSEIFDDQFSVERPDGSNFTLKIRSTKLEDSAMYFCASSVTGNYGYTFGSGTRLTVV.

The chain is built from TRBV2 and TRBJ2-5, with D perhaps being TRBD1 or TRBD2 (5 bases each). CDR3 size: 14 residues. In germline, CDR1 is SNHLY, CDR2 FYNNEI. Deletions cut 4 bases from V and 1 base from J, with 10 bases between. In nucleotides, the CDR3 is TGTGCCAGCAGTGCCCAGGGAGCCCAAGAGACCCAGTACTTC. It yields the protein CASSAQGAQETQYF.

This CDR3 reads CASSFGGFTDTQYF. The DNA for the CDR3 is TGTGCCAGCAGCTTCGGAGGGTTCACAGATACGCAGTATTTT. The J gene is TRBJ2-3, the V gene TRBV5-4, with D tentatively TRBD2 (6 bases). Germline CDR1 and CDR2: SGHNT and YYREEE (reference sequence). V was trimmed by 2 bases and J by 2 bases, leaving 9 bases between them. The CDR3 is made up of 14 amino acids.

The count of this clone is one. The CDR3 nucleotides are TGCGCCAGCAGCTTGGGGCGGACTAGCGGGACCCGGAGCTCCTACAATGAGCAGTTCTTC. This sequence encodes CASSLGRTSGTRSSYNEQFF. This rearrangement joins TRBV5-1 to TRBJ2-1; TRBD2 matches at 12 bases. CDR3 length: 20 amino acids. The V and J ends lost 0 bases and 0 bases, in that order; junction bases with no gene match: 10. Germline V gene data show CDR1 as SGHRS and CDR2 as YFSETQ. The whole variable domain, remainder taken from reference TRBV5-1 and TRBJ2-1, is KAGVTQTPRYLIKTRGQQVTLSCSPISGHRSVSWYQQTPGQGLQFLFEYFSETQRNKGNFPGRFSGRQFSNSRSEMNVSTLELGDSALYLCASSLGRTSGTRSSYNEQFFGPGTRLTVL.

The chain employs TRBV5-5 and TRBJ1-4, with TRBD1 identical over 8 bases. CDR1 is SGHKS, CDR2 YYEKEE, per germline (reference sequence). CDR3 length equals 13 residues. The ends lost 10 bases at V and 6 bases at J; junction bases unmatched: 8. CDR3 region: CAPRGPGDEKLFF. As DNA, the CDR3 is TGTGCCCCCAGGGGGCCGGGAGATGAAAAACTGTTTTTT.

This chain links TRBV19 with TRBJ2-3, with 7 bases that match TRBD1. The trim removed 6 bases at V and 1 base at J, leaving 7 bases unmatched. The length of the CDR3 is 15 residues. Germline-derived CDR1 and CDR2 are LNHDA and SQIVND (reference sequence). As DNA, the CDR3 is TGTGCCAGTAGAGTGTGGGACAGAGGCACAGATACGCAGTATTTT. Translating gives CASRVWDRGTDTQYF.

The CDR3 DNA reads TGCAGCGTCCTCGTAGCGGGAGTGTACACCGGGGAGCTGTTTTTT. The encoded protein is CSVLVAGVYTGELFF. V usage is TRBV29-1 and J usage is TRBJ2-2, with 9 bases that match TRBD2. The germline gives CDR1 SQVTM, CDR2 ANQGSEA. The J segment lost 3 bases and the V segment lost 6 bases, leaving 8 bases of the junction unmatched. The CDR3 is made up of 15 amino acids.

A single count supports this clone. J is TRBJ2-1 and V is TRBV7-2, with TRBD2 matching 11 bases. This CDR3 contains 17 residues. V gave up 5 bases and J gave up 3 bases; unmatched junction bases: 9. Germline V lookup: CDR1 SGHTA, CDR2 FQGNSA. Here the CDR3 reads CASSLSWGTSGYNEQFF. CDR3 sequence (DNA): TGTGCCAGCAGCCTTAGCTGGGGGACTAGCGGCTACAATGAGCAGTTCTTC.

The chain joins TRBV23-1 to TRBJ2-3; 12 positions agree with TRBD1. TRBV23-1 is identified as an open reading frame with a role that is uncertain. Unmatched junction bases numbered 7, after V lost 5 bases and J lost 1 base. This CDR3 is 17 amino acids long. CDR3 amino acids: CASSWDRGQRGTDTQYF. CDR3 DNA sequence: TGCGCCAGCAGTTGGGACAGGGGGCAAAGGGGCACAGATACGCAGTATTTT.

V usage is TRBV7-9 and J usage is TRBJ2-5; D ambiguous. CDR3 length: 12 amino acids. V gave up 3 bases and J gave up 5 bases, with 7 bases separating them. Germline CDR1 and CDR2: SEHNR and FQNEAQ (reference sequence). The CDR3 is CASSFMTETQYF. The CDR3 nucleotides are TGTGCCAGCAGCTTTATGACGGAGACCCAGTACTTC. Based on the CDR3 plus reference TRBV7-9 and TRBJ2-5, the full variable domain is DTGVSQNPRHKITKRGQNVTFRCDPISEHNRLYWYRQTLGQGPEFLTYFQNEAQLEKSRLLSDRFSAERPKGSFSTLEIQRTEQGDSAMYLCASSFMTETQYFGPGTRLLVL.

The V call is TRBV7-3, the J call TRBJ2-1; D ambiguous. V dropped 5 bases and J dropped 6 bases, with 11 bases sitting between them. This CDR3 comprises 13 residues. The germline V gene has CDR1 SGHTA and CDR2 FQGTGA. The CDR3 protein is CASSEQQLNEQFF. The CDR3 coding sequence is TGTGCCAGCAGCGAACAGCAACTCAATGAGCAGTTCTTC. Supplemented by reference TRBV7-3 and TRBJ2-1, the full variable domain reads GAGVSQTPSNKVTEKGKYVELRCDPISGHTALYWYRQSLGQGPEFLIYFQGTGAADDSGLPNDRFFAVRPEGSVSTLKIQRTERGDSAVYLCASSEQQLNEQFFGPGTRLTVL.

The rearrangement uses TRBV18 and TRBJ2-3; D tentatively reads TRBD1 or TRBD2 (5 bases each). Trimming pared 3 bases from V and 7 bases from J, leaving 8 bases between. The CDR3 has 12 amino acids. The germline V gene has CDR1 KGHSH and CDR2 LQKENI. Here the CDR3 DNA reads TGTGCCAGCTCACCCAGGGAGAATACGCAGTATTTT. Residues: CASSPRENTQYF.

This rearrangement joins TRBV19 to TRBJ2-7; the D gene is possibly TRBD1 (5 bases). The germline CDR1 and CDR2 sequences are LNHDA and SQIVND (reference sequence). This CDR3 contains 15 residues. V lost 5 bases and J lost 3, with 17 bases in between. This CDR3 reads CASSQGIAWGYEQYF. DNA of the CDR3: TGTGCCAGTAGTCAGGGTATTGCTTGGGGCTACGAGCAGTACTTC.

The rearrangement links TRBV4-1 to TRBJ2-4; perhaps TRBD2 as D (6 bases). CDR1 and CDR2 (germline): MGHRA, YSYEKL. The CDR3 is 18 residues long. V lost 0 bases and J lost 3, with 18 bases in between. CDR3 coding DNA: TGCGCCAGCAGCCAAGATGGACGGACGGAGGGGATCAAAAACATTCAGTACTTC. Its translation: CASSQDGRTEGIKNIQYF.

The chain combines TRBV7-2 with TRBJ2-7; D may be TRBD1 or TRBD2 (5 bases each). Per germline, CDR1 SGHTA and CDR2 FQGNSA. The CDR3 runs to 14 residues. V was trimmed by 5 bases and J by 3 bases, leaving 14 bases between them. CDR3 nucleotides: TGTGCCAGCAGCGCGAGGGACGAGAACTACGAGCAGTACTTC. Amino acid sequence: CASSARDENYEQYF.

The genes are TRBV29-1 and TRBJ2-7, with D unresolved. The V end lost 4 bases, the J end lost 6 bases, and 16 bases lay between the germline ends. Looked up from germline, CDR1 is SQVTM and CDR2 is ANQGSEA. The CDR3 length is 13 residues. CDR3 nucleotides: TGCAGCGTTGGGACCCGACAAGCTACCGAGCAGTACTTC. The encoded protein is CSVGTRQATEQYF.

The rearrangement links TRBV9 to TRBJ2-1; TRBD2 aligns across 7 bases. This CDR3 spans 17 amino acids. Losses at the gene ends were 0 bases for V and 4 bases for J; bases not matched to a gene: 10. Germline loops: CDR1 SGDLS, CDR2 YYNGEE. CDR3 nucleotide sequence: TGTGCCAGCAGCGTAGCCCAGGGCGGGGGAGCTTACAATGAGCAGTTCTTC. As protein: CASSVAQGGGAYNEQFF.